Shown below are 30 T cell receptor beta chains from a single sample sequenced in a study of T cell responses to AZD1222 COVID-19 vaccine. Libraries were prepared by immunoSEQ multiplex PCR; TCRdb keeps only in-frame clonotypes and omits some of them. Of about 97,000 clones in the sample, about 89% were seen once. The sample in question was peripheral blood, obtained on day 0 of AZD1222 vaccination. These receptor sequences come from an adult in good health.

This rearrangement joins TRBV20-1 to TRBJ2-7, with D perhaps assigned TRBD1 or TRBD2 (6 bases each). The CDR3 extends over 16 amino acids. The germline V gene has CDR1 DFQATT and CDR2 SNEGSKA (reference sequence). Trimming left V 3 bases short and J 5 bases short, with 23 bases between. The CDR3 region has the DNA TGCAGTGCTAGTTTATCCCGGGGGCTCATCCAGGACGAGCAGTACTTC. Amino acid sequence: CSASLSRGLIQDEQYF.

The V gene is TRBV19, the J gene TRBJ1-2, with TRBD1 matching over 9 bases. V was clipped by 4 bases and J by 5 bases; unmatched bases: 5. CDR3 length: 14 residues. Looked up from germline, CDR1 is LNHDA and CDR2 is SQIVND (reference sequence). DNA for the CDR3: TGTGCCAGTAGTACCCCGGGACAGGGTTATGGCTACACCTTC. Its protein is CASSTPGQGYGYTF.

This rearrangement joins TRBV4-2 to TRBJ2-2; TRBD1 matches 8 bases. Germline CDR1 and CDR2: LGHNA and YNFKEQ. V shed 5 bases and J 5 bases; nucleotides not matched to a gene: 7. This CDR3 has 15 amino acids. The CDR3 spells CASSGGQGATGELFF. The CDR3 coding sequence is TGTGCCAGCAGCGGGGGGCAGGGGGCAACCGGGGAGCTGTTTTTT.

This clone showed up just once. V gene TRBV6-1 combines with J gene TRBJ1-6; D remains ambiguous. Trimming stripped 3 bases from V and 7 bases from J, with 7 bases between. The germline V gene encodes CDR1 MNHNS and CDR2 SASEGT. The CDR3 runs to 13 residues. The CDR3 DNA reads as TGTGCCAGCAGTGATACCATCAATTCACCCCTCCACTTT. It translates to CASSDTINSPLHF.

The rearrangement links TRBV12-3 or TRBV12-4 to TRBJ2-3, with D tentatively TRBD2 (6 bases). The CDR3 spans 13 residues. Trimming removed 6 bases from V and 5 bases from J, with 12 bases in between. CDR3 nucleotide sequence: TGTGCCAGCAGGACCCGGGGAGGAGATACGCAGTATTTT. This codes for CASRTRGGDTQYF.

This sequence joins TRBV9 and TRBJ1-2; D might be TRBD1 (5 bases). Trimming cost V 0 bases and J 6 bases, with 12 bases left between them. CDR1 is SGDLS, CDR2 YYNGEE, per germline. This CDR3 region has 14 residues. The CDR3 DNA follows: TGTGCCAGCAGCGTAGCTCAGGGACCTCATGGCTACACCTTC. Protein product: CASSVAQGPHGYTF.

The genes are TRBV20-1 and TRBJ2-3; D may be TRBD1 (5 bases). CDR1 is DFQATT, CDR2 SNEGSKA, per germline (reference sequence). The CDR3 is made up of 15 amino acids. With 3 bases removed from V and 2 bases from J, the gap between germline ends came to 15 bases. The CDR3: CSASHPQVPTDTQYF. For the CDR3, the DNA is TGCAGTGCTAGTCACCCACAGGTTCCCACAGATACGCAGTATTTT.

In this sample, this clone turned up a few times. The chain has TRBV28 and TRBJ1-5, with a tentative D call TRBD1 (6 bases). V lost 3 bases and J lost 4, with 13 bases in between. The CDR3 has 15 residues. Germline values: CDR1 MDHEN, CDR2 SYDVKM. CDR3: CASSFSGARNQPQHF. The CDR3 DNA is TGTGCCAGCAGTTTCTCGGGGGCGCGAAATCAGCCCCAGCATTTT. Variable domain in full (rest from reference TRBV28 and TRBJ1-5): DVKVTQSSRYLVKRTGEKVFLECVQDMDHENMFWYRQDPGLGLRLIYFSYDVKMKEKGDIPEGYSVSREKKERFSLILESASTNQTSMYLCASSFSGARNQPQHFGDGTRLSIL.

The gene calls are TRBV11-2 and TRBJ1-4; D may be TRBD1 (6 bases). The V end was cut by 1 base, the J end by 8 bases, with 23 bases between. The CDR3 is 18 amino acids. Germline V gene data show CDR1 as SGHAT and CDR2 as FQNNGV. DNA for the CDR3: TGTGCCAGCAGCTTAGGAACTACGTCGGGGGGCGGAGGGGAAAAACTGTTTTTT. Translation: CASSLGTTSGGGGEKLFF.

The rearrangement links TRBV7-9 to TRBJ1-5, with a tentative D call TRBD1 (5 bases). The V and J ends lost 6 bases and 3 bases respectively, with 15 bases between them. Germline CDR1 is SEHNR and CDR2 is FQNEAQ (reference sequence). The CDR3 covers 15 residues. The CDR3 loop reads CASSSSGRNNQPQHF. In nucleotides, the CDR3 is TGTGCCAGCAGTTCCTCAGGGAGAAACAATCAGCCCCAGCATTTT.

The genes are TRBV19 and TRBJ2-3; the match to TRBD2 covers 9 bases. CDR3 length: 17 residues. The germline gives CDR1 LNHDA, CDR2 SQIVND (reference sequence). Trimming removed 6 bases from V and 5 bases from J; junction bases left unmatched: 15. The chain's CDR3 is CASSPNAGGRFKDTQYF. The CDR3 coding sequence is TGTGCCAGTAGCCCTAATGCGGGGGGGCGATTTAAAGATACGCAGTATTTT.

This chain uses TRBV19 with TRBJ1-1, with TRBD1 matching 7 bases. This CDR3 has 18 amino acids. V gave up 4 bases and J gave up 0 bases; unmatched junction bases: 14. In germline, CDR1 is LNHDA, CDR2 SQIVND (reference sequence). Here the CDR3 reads CASSKTGVNFLMNTEAFF. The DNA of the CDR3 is TGTGCCAGTAGTAAAACAGGGGTCAACTTTCTGATGAACACTGAAGCTTTCTTT.

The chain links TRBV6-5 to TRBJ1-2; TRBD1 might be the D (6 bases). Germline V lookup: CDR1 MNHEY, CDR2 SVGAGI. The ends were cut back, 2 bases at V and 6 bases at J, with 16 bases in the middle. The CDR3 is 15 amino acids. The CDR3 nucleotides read TGTGCCAGCAGTTACAGGGGGGGAGGGCTAGATGGCTACACCTTC. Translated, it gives CASSYRGGGLDGYTF.

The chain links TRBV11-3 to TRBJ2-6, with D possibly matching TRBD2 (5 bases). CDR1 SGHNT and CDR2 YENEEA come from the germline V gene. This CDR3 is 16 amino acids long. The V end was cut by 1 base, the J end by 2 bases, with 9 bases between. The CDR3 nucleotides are TGTGCCAGCAGCTTAGGCCGGGGAGCTGGGGCCAACGTCCTGACTTTC. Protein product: CASSLGRGAGANVLTF.

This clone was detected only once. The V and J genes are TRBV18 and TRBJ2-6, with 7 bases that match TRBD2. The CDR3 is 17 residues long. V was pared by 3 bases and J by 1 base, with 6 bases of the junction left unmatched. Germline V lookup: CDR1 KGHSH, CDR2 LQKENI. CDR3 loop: CASSPTSYGSGANVLTF. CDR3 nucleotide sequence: TGTGCCAGCTCACCGACTAGCTACGGGTCTGGGGCCAACGTCCTGACTTTC. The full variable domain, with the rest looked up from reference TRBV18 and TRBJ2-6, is NAGVMQNPRHLVRRRGQEARLRCSPMKGHSHVYWYRQLPEEGLKFMVYLQKENIIDESGMPKERFSAEFPKEGPSILRIQQVVRGDSAAYFCASSPTSYGSGANVLTFGAGSRLTVL.

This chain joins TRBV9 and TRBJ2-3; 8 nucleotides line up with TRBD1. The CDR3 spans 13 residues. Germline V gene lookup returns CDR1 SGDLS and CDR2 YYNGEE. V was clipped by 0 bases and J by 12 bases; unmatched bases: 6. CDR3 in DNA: TGTGCCAGCAGCGTAGATCCAGGGGGCCCACAGTATTTT. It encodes CASSVDPGGPQYF.

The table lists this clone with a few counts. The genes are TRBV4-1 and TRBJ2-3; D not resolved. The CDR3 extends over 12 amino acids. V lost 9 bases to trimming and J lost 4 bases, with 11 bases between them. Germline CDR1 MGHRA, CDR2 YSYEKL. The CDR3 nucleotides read TGCGCCAGGCCGGTAGCCGCAGATACGCAGTATTTT. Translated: CARPVAADTQYF.

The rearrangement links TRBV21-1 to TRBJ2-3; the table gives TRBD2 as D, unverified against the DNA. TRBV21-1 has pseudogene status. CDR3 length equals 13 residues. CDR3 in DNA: TGTGCCAGCAGCGGTACTAGCGGAAATACGCAGTATTTT. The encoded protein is CASSGTSGNTQYF.

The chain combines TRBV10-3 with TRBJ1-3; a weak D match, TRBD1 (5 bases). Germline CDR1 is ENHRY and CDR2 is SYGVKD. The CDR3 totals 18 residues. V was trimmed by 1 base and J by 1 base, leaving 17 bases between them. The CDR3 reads CAISEWMSRAASGNTIYF. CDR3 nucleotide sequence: TGTGCCATCAGTGAGTGGATGAGCAGGGCCGCTTCTGGAAACACCATATATTTT.

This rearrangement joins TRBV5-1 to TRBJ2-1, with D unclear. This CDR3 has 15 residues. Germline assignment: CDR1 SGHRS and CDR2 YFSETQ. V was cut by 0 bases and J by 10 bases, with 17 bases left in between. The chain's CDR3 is CASSLALTLIGEQFF. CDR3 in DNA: TGCGCCAGCAGCTTGGCCTTGACACTGATAGGGGAGCAGTTCTTC.

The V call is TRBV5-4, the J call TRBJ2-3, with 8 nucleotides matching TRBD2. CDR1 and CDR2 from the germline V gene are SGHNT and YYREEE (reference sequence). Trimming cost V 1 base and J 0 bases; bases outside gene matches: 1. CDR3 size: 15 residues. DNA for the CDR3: TGTGCCAGCAGCTTGCCTAGCGGGAGCACAGATACGCAGTATTTT. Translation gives CASSLPSGSTDTQYF.

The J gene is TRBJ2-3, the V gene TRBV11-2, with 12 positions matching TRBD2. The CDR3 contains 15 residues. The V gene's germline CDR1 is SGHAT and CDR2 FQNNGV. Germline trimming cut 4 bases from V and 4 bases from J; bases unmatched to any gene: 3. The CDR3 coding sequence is TGTGCCAGCAGCTCTAGCGGGGGGGCTGCAGATACGCAGTATTTT. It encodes CASSSSGGAADTQYF.

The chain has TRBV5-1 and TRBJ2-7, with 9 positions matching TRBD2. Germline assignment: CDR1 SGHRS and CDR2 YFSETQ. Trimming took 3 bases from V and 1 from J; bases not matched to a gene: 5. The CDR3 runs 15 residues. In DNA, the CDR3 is TGCGCCAGCAGCTCCCTAGCGGGGTTTTCCTACGAGCAGTACTTC. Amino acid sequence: CASSSLAGFSYEQYF.

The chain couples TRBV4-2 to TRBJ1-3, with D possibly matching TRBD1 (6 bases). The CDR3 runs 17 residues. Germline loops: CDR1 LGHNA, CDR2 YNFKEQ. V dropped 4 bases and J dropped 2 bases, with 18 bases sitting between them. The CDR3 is CASSPQEDRITGNTIYF. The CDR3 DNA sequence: TGTGCCAGCAGCCCTCAGGAGGACAGAATAACTGGAAACACCATATATTTT.

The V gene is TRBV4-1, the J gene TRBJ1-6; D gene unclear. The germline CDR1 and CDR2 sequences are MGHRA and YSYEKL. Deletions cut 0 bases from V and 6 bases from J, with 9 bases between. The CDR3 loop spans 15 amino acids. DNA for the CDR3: TGCGCCAGCAGCCAAGAGGGGAGAGGTAATTCACCCCTCCACTTT. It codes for CASSQEGRGNSPLHF.

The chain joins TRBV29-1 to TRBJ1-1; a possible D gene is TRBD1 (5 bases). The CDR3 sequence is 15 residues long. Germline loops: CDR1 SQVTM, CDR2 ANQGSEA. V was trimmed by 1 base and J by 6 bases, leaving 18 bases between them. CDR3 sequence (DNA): TGCAGCGTTGAAGGCCCGCGACGGGGGAGCGCTGAAGCTTTCTTT. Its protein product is CSVEGPRRGSAEAFF.

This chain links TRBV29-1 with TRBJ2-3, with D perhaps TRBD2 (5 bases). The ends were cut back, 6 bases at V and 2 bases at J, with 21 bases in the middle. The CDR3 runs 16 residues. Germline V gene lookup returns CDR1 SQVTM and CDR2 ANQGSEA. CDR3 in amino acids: CSVPRAAGANTDTQYF. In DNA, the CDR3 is TGCAGCGTCCCCCGGGCCGCGGGCGCTAACACAGATACGCAGTATTTT.

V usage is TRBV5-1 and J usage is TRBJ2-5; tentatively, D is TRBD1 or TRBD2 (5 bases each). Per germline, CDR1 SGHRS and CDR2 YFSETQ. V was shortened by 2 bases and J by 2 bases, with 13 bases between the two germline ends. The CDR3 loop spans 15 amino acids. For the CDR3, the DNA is TGCGCCAGCAGCTTAGAGGGGAAGGAACAAGAGACCCAGTACTTC. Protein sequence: CASSLEGKEQETQYF.

CDR3 coding DNA: TGTGCCAGCAGCGTGGGCGGGACGACGAACACTGAAGCTTTCTTT. Encoded protein: CASSVGGTTNTEAFF. The gene calls are TRBV9 and TRBJ1-1; D is possibly TRBD1 (5 bases). The CDR3 runs to 15 residues. V lost 2 bases and J lost 1, with 12 bases in between. Germline CDR1 reads SGDLS; CDR2 reads YYNGEE.

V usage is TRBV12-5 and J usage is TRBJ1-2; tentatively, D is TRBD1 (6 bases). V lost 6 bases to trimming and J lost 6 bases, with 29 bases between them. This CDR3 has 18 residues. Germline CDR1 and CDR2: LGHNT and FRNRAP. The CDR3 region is CASGIRDNFRPAPDGYTF. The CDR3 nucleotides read TGTGCTAGTGGCATCCGGGACAACTTTCGGCCAGCGCCAGATGGCTACACCTTC. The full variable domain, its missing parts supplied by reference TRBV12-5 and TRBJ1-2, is DARVTQTPRHKVTEMGQEVTMRCQPILGHNTVFWYRQTMMQGLELLAYFRNRAPLDDSGMPKDRFSAEMPDATLATLKIQPSEPRDSAVYFCASGIRDNFRPAPDGYTFGSGTRLTVV.